A single sample is the source of the 31 T cell receptor beta chains below, sequenced in a study of T cell responses to AZD1222 COVID-19 vaccine (dated by TCRdb to the early 2020s). Library preparation used the immunoSEQ multiplex PCR assay. TCRdb re-hosts the immuneACCESS table, in-frame sequences only. Its copies lack some clones; in the studies checked, an unresolved V gene accounts for under half of them, and the cause for the rest is not known. A total of 100,000 to 150,000 clones appear in this sample, roughly 85% of them only once. The biggest ten clones account for around 8% of the sample. According to the study, the label for this sample's time point signals: baseline before first vaccination. Source: peripheral blood, taken on day 0 of AZD1222 vaccination. The receptors derive from an adult in good health.

V gene TRBV9 combines with J gene TRBJ2-3; tentative D call: TRBD2 (5 bases). V shed 0 bases and J shed 1 base, with 18 bases lying between them. The CDR3 length is 18 residues. Looked up from germline, CDR1 is SGDLS and CDR2 is YYNGEE. The CDR3 is CASSVDPRGGGGTDTQYF. CDR3 coding DNA: TGTGCCAGCAGCGTAGACCCCAGAGGAGGCGGAGGCACAGATACGCAGTATTTT.

The chain combines TRBV5-1 with TRBJ1-1; D is unclear. The CDR3 spans 13 residues. V lost 3 bases, J lost 4 bases, and 10 bases lay in between. Germline V CDR1 and CDR2: SGHRS, YFSETQ. The chain's CDR3 is CASSSLQSTEAFF. The CDR3, as DNA: TGCGCCAGCAGCTCCCTCCAGAGCACTGAAGCTTTCTTT.

The rearrangement joins TRBV5-1 to TRBJ1-6; 7 bases are a match to TRBD1. From germline, CDR1 is SGHRS and CDR2 YFSETQ. This CDR3 region has 14 residues. The V segment lost 4 bases and the J segment 7 bases; nucleotides outside the gene matches: 5. The CDR3 reads CASSPGTVNSPLHF. CDR3 bases: TGCGCCAGCAGCCCTGGGACAGTAAATTCACCCCTCCACTTT.

The genes are TRBV28 and TRBJ1-5, with 8 bases matching TRBD1. The germline V gene encodes CDR1 MDHEN and CDR2 SYDVKM. The CDR3 is made up of 15 amino acids. V lost 3 bases and J lost 1; bases outside the gene matches: 2. This CDR3 reads CASSLWTGSNQPQHF. The DNA for the CDR3 is TGTGCCAGCAGTTTGTGGACAGGGAGCAATCAGCCCCAGCATTTT.

The chain joins TRBV5-1 to TRBJ2-1, with a tentative D call TRBD1 (6 bases). CDR1 SGHRS and CDR2 YFSETQ come from the germline V gene. The CDR3 runs to 17 residues. V was trimmed by 0 bases and J by 6 bases, leaving 19 bases between them. CDR3 sequence (DNA): TGCGCCAGCAGCTTGGCAGGGGCCCCGTCAGGCCTCAATGAGCAGTTCTTC. It codes for CASSLAGAPSGLNEQFF.

This chain joins TRBV10-3 and TRBJ2-3; 7 positions match TRBD2. In germline, CDR1 is ENHRY, CDR2 SYGVKD. After removal of 10 bases from V and 0 bases from J, the junction contained 7 bases not matched to a gene. The CDR3 consists of 14 residues. CDR3 protein: CATSSGTSTDTQYF. Written as DNA, the CDR3 is TGTGCCACCTCAAGCGGGACTAGCACAGATACGCAGTATTTT.

The DNA of the CDR3 is TGCGCCAGCAGCCGGGCCGGGACTAGTATTGGAGATACGCAGTATTTT. It yields the protein CASSRAGTSIGDTQYF. V gene TRBV4-3 combines with J gene TRBJ2-3; 8 bases are a match to TRBD2. The CDR3 has 16 residues. Per the germline V gene, CDR1 is LGHNA and CDR2 is YSLEER. Trimming took 4 bases from V and 5 from J; bases not matched to a gene: 11.

This clone was seen only a few times. The chain couples TRBV7-6 to TRBJ2-7; the D gene could be TRBD1 or TRBD2 (5 bases each). The CDR3 is made up of 13 amino acids. Germline V gives CDR1 SGHVS, CDR2 FNYEAQ. Between the trimmed V and J ends, which lost 5 bases and 3 bases, there was a span of 11 bases. The CDR3 spells CASSVRGVYEQYF. The CDR3 bases are TGTGCCAGCAGCGTACGAGGGGTCTACGAGCAGTACTTC.

This clone was picked up one time. The V gene is TRBV10-1, the J gene TRBJ2-1, with D possibly TRBD1 on 6 matching bases. V was clipped by 2 bases and J by 7 bases, with 9 bases between them. Germline CDR1 reads WNHNN; CDR2 reads SYGVQD (reference sequence). The CDR3 has 13 amino acids. The CDR3 nucleotides read TGCGCCAGCAGTGAGCCTGGACAGAATGAGCAGTTCTTC. Its protein is CASSEPGQNEQFF.

This clone was found once. The J gene is TRBJ2-1, the V gene TRBV11-3; possible D gene TRBD2, 7 bases. The CDR3 has 14 amino acids. Germline-derived CDR1 and CDR2 are SGHNT and YENEEA. The ends were cut back, 5 bases at V and 2 bases at J, with 10 bases in the middle. The CDR3 DNA sequence: TGTGCCAGCAGCGGGGGGGCAACCTACAATGAGCAGTTCTTC. It encodes CASSGGATYNEQFF.

The V gene is TRBV7-2, the J gene TRBJ1-1; possibly TRBD1 for D (6 bases). The ends were cut back, 5 bases at V and 3 bases at J, with 13 bases in the middle. This CDR3 comprises 14 residues. Germline lookup yields CDR1 SGHTA and CDR2 FQGNSA. The CDR3, as DNA: TGTGCCAGCAGCAAACAGGGTGGGGACACTGAAGCTTTCTTT. It is translated as CASSKQGGDTEAFF.

V is TRBV12-2 and J is TRBJ1-2. TRBV12-2 counts as a pseudogene. The CDR3 is 13 amino acids. The CDR3 nucleotides are TGTGCAAGTCGCTTCGGGACCAACTATGGCTACACCTTC. This codes for CASRFGTNYGYTF.

This clone showed up just a few times. V is TRBV30 and J is TRBJ1-6; D gene ambiguous. CDR1 and CDR2 (germline): GTSNPN, SVGIG (reference sequence). V was shortened by 3 bases and J by 9 bases, with 21 bases between the two germline ends. This CDR3 is built from 16 residues. CDR3: CAWRFGSGRGRSPLHF. Written as DNA, the CDR3 is TGTGCCTGGAGATTTGGCAGCGGAAGAGGTCGTTCACCCCTCCACTTT.

The CDR3 nucleotides read TGTGCCAGCAGTGATTTACTAGCGGGTAGGGAGACCCAGTACTTC. It translates to CASSDLLAGRETQYF. The chain carries TRBV6-1 and TRBJ2-5; TRBD2 aligns across 9 bases. CDR3 length: 15 amino acids. V dropped 3 bases and J dropped 5; count of bases not matched to a gene: 7. Per germline, CDR1 MNHNS and CDR2 SASEGT.

The genes are TRBV19 and TRBJ1-5; no firm D call. Germline V gene sequence: CDR1 LNHDA, CDR2 SQIVND (reference sequence). The CDR3 runs to 14 residues. Trimming shortened V by 0 bases and J by 9 bases, and 12 bases separated the two germline ends. CDR3 amino acids: CASSIEPPLRPQHF. The CDR3 DNA is TGTGCCAGTAGTATAGAGCCACCTCTGAGGCCCCAGCATTTT.

This clone appeared a single time. This rearrangement joins TRBV7-9 to TRBJ2-5, with 9 positions matching TRBD1. Unmatched junction bases numbered 5, after V lost 6 bases and J lost 9 bases. The CDR3 runs to 12 residues. Germline V lookup: CDR1 SEHNR, CDR2 FQNEAQ (reference sequence). The CDR3 is CASSNRDRAQYF. The CDR3 DNA reads as TGTGCCAGCAGTAACCGGGACAGGGCCCAGTACTTC. The full variable domain, with the rest looked up from reference TRBV7-9 and TRBJ2-5, is DTGVSQNPRHKITKRGQNVTFRCDPISEHNRLYWYRQTLGQGPEFLTYFQNEAQLEKSRLLSDRFSAERPKGSFSTLEIQRTEQGDSAMYLCASSNRDRAQYFGPGTRLLVL.

The chain recombines TRBV7-3 with TRBJ1-2; no clear D gene. CDR3 size: 13 residues. The V gene lost 1 base and the J gene lost 3 bases, with 6 bases spanning the gap. Germline-derived CDR1 and CDR2 are SGHTA and FQGTGA. In nucleotides, the CDR3 is TGTGCCAGCAGCTTAAACACGGACTATGGCTACACCTTC. It translates to CASSLNTDYGYTF. Complete variable domain (other parts from reference TRBV7-3 and TRBJ1-2): GAGVSQTPSNKVTEKGKYVELRCDPISGHTALYWYRQSLGQGPEFLIYFQGTGAADDSGLPNDRFFAVRPEGSVSTLKIQRTERGDSAVYLCASSLNTDYGYTFGSGTRLTVV.

The rearrangement uses TRBV7-2 and TRBJ1-4; weak D call: TRBD1 (5 bases). This CDR3 region has 15 residues. Between the trimmed V and J ends, which lost 5 bases and 8 bases, there was a span of 18 bases. Germline assignment: CDR1 SGHTA and CDR2 FQGNSA. The CDR3: CASSPRTTAGEKLFF. The CDR3 DNA is TGTGCCAGCAGCCCGCGGACAACGGCTGGGGAAAAACTGTTTTTT.

The V call is TRBV19, the J call TRBJ2-1, with 9 nucleotides matching TRBD1. Trimming at V came to 6 bases and at J to 6 bases, leaving 6 bases not matched to a gene. CDR1 is LNHDA, CDR2 SQIVND, per germline (reference sequence). CDR3 length equals 14 residues. CDR3 nucleotides: TGTGCCAGTAGCCGGGACAGGGCGATCAATGAGCAGTTCTTC. Translation gives CASSRDRAINEQFF.

The J gene is TRBJ2-7, the V gene TRBV7-6, with 12 bases matching TRBD2. The ends lost 2 bases at V and 4 bases at J; junction bases unmatched: 6. The CDR3 spans 16 residues. The germline gives CDR1 SGHVS, CDR2 FNYEAQ. The CDR3 loop is CASSLPGLAGNYEQYF. The CDR3 coding sequence is TGTGCCAGCAGCTTACCAGGACTAGCGGGAAATTACGAGCAGTACTTC.

V is TRBV1 and J is TRBJ1-1; the D call TRBD1 from the table was never checked on the DNA. TRBV1 is a pseudogene locus. The length of the CDR3 is 23 residues. In DNA form, the CDR3 reads TGCACCAGCAGCCAAGGGGTGACAGGGGGCCGGGACCCCTTCAGGCGTCTGAACACTGAAGCTTTCTTT. Its translation is CTSSQGVTGGRDPFRRLNTEAFF.

Regarding this clone: The junction differs from germline at one of its ends, possibly a read error. The chain uses TRBV28 and TRBJ2-7; unclear D gene. Germline V lookup: CDR1 MDHEN, CDR2 SYDVKM. The CDR3 spans 12 residues. The CDR3 DNA sequence: TGTGCCAGCAGTGTATGGTTAGACGAGCAGTACTTC. Protein: CASSVWLDEQYF.

The chain recombines TRBV2 with TRBJ1-5, with D tentatively TRBD1 (5 bases). The CDR3 extends over 16 amino acids. Germline CDR1 and CDR2: SNHLY and FYNNEI. Trimming removed 4 bases from V and 4 bases from J, with 17 bases in between. The DNA of the CDR3 is TGTGCCAGCAGTGCGAGGGGTGGGCGTAGGAATCAGCCCCAGCATTTT. Protein: CASSARGGRRNQPQHF.

The V call is TRBV10-2, the J call TRBJ2-2, with 9 bases matching TRBD1. Germline V gene data show CDR1 as WSHSY and CDR2 as SAAADI. The CDR3 sequence is 16 residues long. The V and J ends lost 4 bases and 1 base, in that order; junction bases with no gene match: 4. The CDR3 loop is CASSGRQGVNTGELFF. DNA of the CDR3: TGCGCCAGCAGTGGTAGACAGGGGGTGAACACCGGGGAGCTGTTTTTT.

The J gene is TRBJ1-1, the V gene TRBV3-1 (or the pseudogene TRBV3-2); 8 positions match TRBD1. The ends lost 4 bases at V and 4 bases at J; junction bases unmatched: 5. Germline V gene lookup returns CDR1 LGHDT and CDR2 YNNKEL (reference sequence). CDR3 length: 14 amino acids. The CDR3 loop reads CASSLGTGGTEAFF. The DNA for the CDR3 is TGTGCCAGCAGCCTCGGAACAGGGGGCACTGAAGCTTTCTTT.

The rearrangement links TRBV5-5 to TRBJ1-6; D remains ambiguous. Germline values: CDR1 SGHKS, CDR2 YYEKEE (reference sequence). The CDR3 is 13 residues long. Trimming took 4 bases from V and 9 from J, leaving 11 bases between them. Here the CDR3 reads CASSGLVSSPLHF. As DNA, the CDR3 is TGTGCCAGCAGCGGCCTTGTTAGTTCACCCCTCCACTTT. The entire variable domain, with the rest obtained from reference TRBV5-5 and TRBJ1-6, is as follows: DAGVTQSPTHLIKTRGQQVTLRCSPISGHKSVSWYQQVLGQGPQFIFQYYEKEERGRGNFPDRFSARQFPNYSSELNVNALLLGDSALYLCASSGLVSSPLHFGNGTRLTVT.

This chain links TRBV5-4 with TRBJ2-7; 11 nucleotides align to TRBD1. The V segment lost 4 bases and the J segment 4 bases; nucleotides outside the gene matches: 10. This CDR3 spans 16 amino acids. The germline CDR1 and CDR2 sequences are SGHNT and YYREEE (reference sequence). The CDR3 DNA reads as TGTGCCAGCAGCGACCGGGACAGGGGGTCAAGGTACGAGCAGTACTTC. Translated: CASSDRDRGSRYEQYF.

V and J are TRBV10-3 and TRBJ2-5; TRBD2 matches 11 bases. Germline V gene data show CDR1 as ENHRY and CDR2 as SYGVKD. The CDR3 totals 16 residues. V shed 8 bases, J shed 4 bases, and the junction held 12 bases outside the gene matches. CDR3 loop: CAISSIAGGPSETQYF. CDR3 sequence (DNA): TGTGCCATCTCTTCGATAGCGGGAGGGCCCTCAGAGACCCAGTACTTC.

This chain links TRBV11-3 with TRBJ2-3, with D unclear. The CDR3 loop spans 12 amino acids. Deletions cut 2 bases from V and 5 bases from J, with 5 bases between. From germline, CDR1 is SGHNT and CDR2 YENEEA. CDR3 nucleotide sequence: TGTGCCAGCAGCTTATACGGAGATACGCAGTATTTT. Amino acids: CASSLYGDTQYF.

The gene calls are TRBV7-6 and TRBJ1-6; weak D call: TRBD1 (5 bases). Germline CDR1 SGHVS, CDR2 FNYEAQ. The CDR3 totals 15 residues. V lost 4 bases to trimming and J lost 6 bases, with 13 bases between them. CDR3: CASSSSGLSNSPLHF. For the CDR3, the DNA is TGTGCCAGCAGCTCATCGGGACTGTCTAATTCACCCCTCCACTTT.

The rearrangement links TRBV4-1 to TRBJ1-4, with 8 positions matching TRBD1. Germline CDR1 MGHRA, CDR2 YSYEKL. Trimming took 1 base from V and 6 from J; bases not matched to a gene: 13. The CDR3 loop spans 18 amino acids. CDR3 in amino acids: CASSQARGQAHGHEKLFF. The CDR3, as DNA: TGCGCCAGCAGCCAAGCGCGGGGACAGGCACACGGGCATGAAAAACTGTTTTTT.